The rows below give T cell receptor beta chains drawn from one sample of a study of T cells after yellow fever vaccination. TCRdb reprocessed the 5' RACE reads via MiXCR and lists one record per CDR3 protein. The sample contains 300,000 or so distinct CDR3 sequences, about 7.8% of which appear only once. The specimen was PBMCs, collected more than 40 days after the first yellow fever vaccination. The receptor source for this set is a man younger than 35 who received the YFV17D yellow fever vaccine. CDR3s include the opening cysteine and the closing phenylalanine or tryptophan. D genes are given only for firm matches. Expanded clones are given a class, and other clones once, few, many or no size at all.

D	size	V	J	DNA	CDR3
NA	NA	TRBV12-5	TRBJ1-2	TGTGCTAGTGGTTTGGTGTCGGGGGGCAACTATGGCTACACCTTC	CASGLVSGGNYGYTF
TRBD2	NA	TRBV29-1	TRBJ2-3	TGCAGCGTTGAGGCGGGGGGTCTCGGGGGAACAGATACGCAGTTTTTT	CSVEAGGLGGTDTQFF
TRBD1	NA	TRBV11-2	TRBJ2-7	TGTGCCAGCAGCTTTTCGACAGGGGCGACCTACGAGCAGTACTTC	CASSFSTGATYEQYF
NA	many	TRBV7-7	TRBJ2-3	TGTGCCAGCAGCCAGGACAGTATCACAGATACGCAGTATTTT	CASSQDSITDTQYF
TRBD1	NA	TRBV7-3	TRBJ2-1	TGTGCCAGCAGCCCCAGGACAGGGGTCCTCAATGAGCAGTTCTTC	CASSPRTGVLNEQFF
TRBD1	many	TRBV5-4	TRBJ1-6	TGTGCCAGCAACACAGGGGGTTGGTCACCCCTCCACTTT	CASNTGGWSPLHF
NA	NA	TRBV7-7	TRBJ2-5	TGTGCCAGCAGCCCAAGATCCAAAGGCGAGACCCAGTACTTC	CASSPRSKGETQYF
NA	NA	TRBV4-1	TRBJ1-6	TGCGCCAGCAGCCCCCTGGGCATACGGAATTCACCCCTCCACTTT	CASSPLGIRNSPLHF
NA	NA	TRBV7-2	TRBJ1-3	TGTGCCAGCAGCTCGGGCATGGCAAACACCATATATTTT	CASSSGMANTIYF
TRBD1	NA	TRBV6-1	TRBJ2-6	TGTGCCAGCAGACCCGGACAGGTTGTATCTGGGGCCAACGTCCTGACTTTC	CASRPGQVVSGANVLTF
NA	NA	TRBV20-1	TRBJ1-5	TGCAGTGCTAGCCGGGACTTAAGCAAGCCCCAGCATTTT	CSASRDLSKPQHF
TRBD2	many	TRBV20-1	TRBJ2-1	TGCAGTGCTCGAGGTTACCGACTAGCGGGGGACGCTGAGCAGTTCTTC	CSARGYRLAGDAEQFF
TRBD1	few	TRBV12-3/TRBV12-4	TRBJ1-4	TGTGCCAGCGGCAGACAGGGTTGGGAAAAACTGTTTTTT	CASGRQGWEKLFF
TRBD2	many	TRBV3-1	TRBJ2-3	TGTGCCAGCAGCCAAGGGGAGGGAACGCAGTATTTT	CASSQGEGTQYF
NA	many	TRBV11-2	TRBJ2-5	TGTGCCAGCTCTCCTTCGGTCCAAGAGACCCAGTACTTC	CASSPSVQETQYF
NA	NA	TRBV19	TRBJ1-5	TGTGCCAGTAAGCGACTCGGGACTAGCAATCAGCCCCAGCATTTT	CASKRLGTSNQPQHF
TRBD2	NA	TRBV4-2	TRBJ2-2	TGTGCCAGCAGCCAAGAGATCGGGACTAGCACCGGGGAGCTGTTTTTT	CASSQEIGTSTGELFF
NA	medium-sized	TRBV20-1	TRBJ2-2	TGCAGTGCTAGACTACGGGGGACGAACACCGGGGAGCTGTTTTTT	CSARLRGTNTGELFF
NA	NA	TRBV5-6	TRBJ2-1	TGTGCCAGCAGCTTGGATCTTACGGATGAGCAGTTCTTC	CASSLDLTDEQFF
NA	many	TRBV5-5	TRBJ1-2	TGTGCCAGCAGGGAGCCAGGCCTCGTGGGCGGCTACACCTTC	CASREPGLVGGYTF
NA	few	TRBV6-1	TRBJ2-3	TGTGCCAGCAGTGACTGGCATACGCAGTATTTT	CASSDWHTQYF
NA	NA	TRBV5-1	TRBJ2-7	TGCGCCAGCAGCTTGGCCGATTACAGGTCCGGCCAGTACTTC	CASSLADYRSGQYF
TRBD2	NA	TRBV6-1	TRBJ2-3	TGTGCCAGCAGTGAATTGGGGGGGTTCACAGATACGCAGTATTTT	CASSELGGFTDTQYF
NA	NA	TRBV5-1	TRBJ2-3	TGCGCCAGCAGCTCCGGCCCTCACGGCACAGATACGCAGTATTTT	CASSSGPHGTDTQYF
NA	NA	TRBV7-6	TRBJ1-6	TGTGCCAGCAGCATCAGGGCTGATAATTCACCCCTCCACTTT	CASSIRADNSPLHF
TRBD1	few	TRBV11-1	TRBJ2-5	TGTGCCAGCAGCCTTAGGGCAGGGGGCGTCCAACACAGAGAGACCCAGTACTTC	CASSLRAGGVQHRETQYF
TRBD1	NA	TRBV20-1	TRBJ1-5	TGCAGTGCTCCCGACAGGGCGCGCAATCAGCCCCAGCATTTT	CSAPDRARNQPQHF
NA	few	TRBV6-2/TRBV6-3	TRBJ2-1	TGTGCCAGCAGTACTCCGGCGTACAATGAGCAGTTCTTC	CASSTPAYNEQFF
NA	NA	TRBV30	TRBJ2-3	TGTGCCTGGAGTGACCGTCAGATCGGGAGCACAGATACGCAGTATTTT	CAWSDRQIGSTDTQYF
NA	NA	TRBV7-9	TRBJ1-1	TGTGCCAGCAGCTCCCCCCGCCAGGGGGAAGCTTTCTTT	CASSSPRQGEAFF
TRBD1	NA	TRBV12-3/TRBV12-4	TRBJ1-1	TGTGCCAGCTGTTTGTGGGACAGGGGGATTCTCATGAACACTGAAGCTTTCTTT	CASCLWDRGILMNTEAFF
NA	NA	TRBV5-1	TRBJ1-2	TGCGCCAGCAGCTTGATCGGGACGGGGAACTATGGCTACACCTTC	CASSLIGTGNYGYTF
NA	many	TRBV7-3	TRBJ2-1	TGTGCCAGCAGCCCCTCGTCGTACAATGAGCAGTTCTTC	CASSPSSYNEQFF
TRBD1	few	TRBV20-1	TRBJ1-2	TGCAGTGCTAGGGACAGGGACTATGGCTACACCTTC	CSARDRDYGYTF
NA	many	TRBV12-3/TRBV12-4	TRBJ1-3	TGTGCCAGCAGCTCTAACCCGGGCAGGGATTATGGAAACACCATATATTTT	CASSSNPGRDYGNTIYF
NA	NA	TRBV29-1	TRBJ2-3	TGCAGCGTTGCAGGCAGGGCATCAGATACGCAGTATTTT	CSVAGRASDTQYF
TRBD1	NA	TRBV7-9	TRBJ1-1	TGTGCCAGCAGTCGATCCCCAGGGGGCACTGAAGCTTTCTTT	CASSRSPGGTEAFF
TRBD1	NA	TRBV6-5	TRBJ2-3	TGTGCCAGCAGTTTTACGTCCGGACAGGTCTTCACAGATACGCAGTATTTT	CASSFTSGQVFTDTQYF
NA	few	TRBV15	TRBJ2-1	TGTGCCACCAGCAGAGATCGAGGGGGTGGCTACAATGAGCAGTTCTTC	CATSRDRGGGYNEQFF
TRBD2	few	TRBV7-3	TRBJ2-1	TGTGCCAGCAGCTTCGAGCGGGGGGGCGGGGATGAGCAGTTCTTC	CASSFERGGGDEQFF
NA	many	TRBV12-3/TRBV12-4	TRBJ1-2	TGTGCCAGCAGCCCTACCCGGCTAGGGTATGGCTACACCTTC	CASSPTRLGYGYTF
NA	many	TRBV29-1	TRBJ1-1	TGCAGCGTTGGGAAAATGAACACTGAAGCTTTCTTT	CSVGKMNTEAFF
TRBD1	NA	TRBV30	TRBJ1-1	TGTGCCTGGAGTAAGGGGGCAATTAGGGAAGCTTTCTTT	CAWSKGAIREAFF
NA	few	TRBV18	TRBJ1-4	TGTGCCAGCTCTCGCGGGCGCGAAGAAAAACTGTTTTTT	CASSRGREEKLFF
NA	NA	TRBV9	TRBJ1-6	TGTGCCAGCAGCGTAGAGAGCTCCTATAATTCACCCCTCCACTTT	CASSVESSYNSPLHF
NA	few	TRBV20-1	TRBJ2-5	TGCAGTGCCCGTGGGGCAGGGTTCGGAGAGACCCAGTACTTC	CSARGAGFGETQYF
NA	few	TRBV7-2	TRBJ2-1	TGTGCCAGCAGCTCACGGAGTTACTCCTACAATGAGCAGTTCTTC	CASSSRSYSYNEQFF
TRBD1	few	TRBV19	TRBJ1-1	TGTGCCAGTAGTAGACAGGGCCCGGACACTGAAGCTTTCTTT	CASSRQGPDTEAFF
NA	NA	TRBV11-2	TRBJ2-5	TGTGCCAGCAGCTCCTACACCCAACAAGAGACCCAGTACTTC	CASSSYTQQETQYF
TRBD2	NA	TRBV12-3/TRBV12-4	TRBJ2-5	TGTGCCAGCAGCCTCCCGGGGGGTCCCCAGTACTTC	CASSLPGGPQYF
NA	many	TRBV7-6	TRBJ1-1	TGTGCCAGCAGCTTAGGAGGGCTCAACACTGAAGCTTTCTTT	CASSLGGLNTEAFF
NA	NA	TRBV27	TRBJ1-5	TGTGCCAGCAGCGGACCCAATCAGCCCCAGCATTTT	CASSGPNQPQHF
NA	few	TRBV27	TRBJ1-1	TGTGCCAGCGGGCCGGGCCTCATGAACACTGAAGCTTTCTTT	CASGPGLMNTEAFF
TRBD1	many	TRBV10-3	TRBJ1-5	TGTGCCATCAGTGAACCCGGGACAGATAATCAGCCCCAGCATTTT	CAISEPGTDNQPQHF
TRBD1	few	TRBV12-3/TRBV12-4	TRBJ1-5	TGTGCCAGCAGTCGGGACAGGGGGAGTTTCCAGCCCCAGCATTTT	CASSRDRGSFQPQHF
NA	few	TRBV19	TRBJ2-2	TGTGCCAGTAGTATTGGGACCGGACCGCCAAACACCGGGGAGCTGTTTTTT	CASSIGTGPPNTGELFF
NA	few	TRBV28	TRBJ2-1	TGTGCCAGCAGTACCGGGACACCCTTTTACTACGAGCAGTTCTTC	CASSTGTPFYYEQFF
NA	few	TRBV6-5	TRBJ1-3	TGTGCCAGCAGTTACTCCAGGGAAAACACCATATATTTT	CASSYSRENTIYF
TRBD1	NA	TRBV13	TRBJ2-7	TGTGCCAGCAGCTTAGCCCGGACAGGCTCAACCTCCTACGAGCAGTACTTC	CASSLARTGSTSYEQYF